This paragraph reports one TCR beta chain. Its matching antigen is unknown. Trimming left V 0 bases short and J 0 bases short, with 4 bases between. The germline V gene has CDR1 SGHRS and CDR2 YFSETQ. This CDR3 contains 14 residues. This record belongs to a study of cytomegalovirus exposure and HLA in healthy donors. Study-level results: Most subjects had HLA-A and HLA-B alleles reportedly predicted accurately by TCR beta sequences.

The PCR ran on 60 Vbeta and 13 Jbeta primers. Data came from immunoSEQ multiplex PCR; TCRdb stores just in-frame clones and leaves some out. The sample contains fewer than 70,000 clones, just under 70% of which appear only once. Sequencing was performed on PBMCs. This chain uses TRBV5-1 with TRBJ1-3, with D uncertain. The sequence came from a woman aged 30 to 39 in good health and CMV-seronegative. The CDR3 spells CASSLGGSGNTIYF. The CDR3 nucleotides are TGCGCCAGCAGCTTGGGAGGCTCTGGAAACACCATATATTTT.